The 15 T cell receptor beta chains below come from one sample, sequenced in a study of radiotherapy plus CTLA-4 blockade in lung cancer. The assay was immunoSEQ multiplex PCR, and TCRdb's table has in-frame clones only and misses some. The sample lists tens of thousands of clones; 70% to 85% were seen once. Sequenced here: peripheral blood, sampled from a patient treated with radiotherapy plus ipilimumab. These receptors came from a human donor with non-small cell lung cancer who had a complete response to radiotherapy plus ipilimumab.

The chain joins TRBV9 to TRBJ2-7, with D possibly matching TRBD1 (7 bases). Germline CDR1 and CDR2: SGDLS and YYNGEE. The CDR3 consists of 16 residues. Deletions cut 7 bases from V and 0 bases from J, with 20 bases between. The CDR3 nucleotides are TGTGCCAGCGCAAAGGGGGCGGGACGCAGCTCCTACGAGCAGTACTTC. Translating it yields CASAKGAGRSSYEQYF. The variable domain in full, with the rest retrieved from reference TRBV9 and TRBJ2-7, is DSGVTQTPKHLITATGQRVTLRCSPRSGDLSVYWYQQSLDQGLQFLIQYYNGEERAKGNILERFSAQQFPDLHSELNLSSLELGDSALYFCASAKGAGRSSYEQYFGPGTRLTVT.

This sequence joins TRBV25-1 and TRBJ2-2; D may be TRBD2 (6 bases). Trimming took off 6 bases at V and 5 bases at J, with 13 bases between the two ends. Per the germline V gene, CDR1 is MGHDK and CDR2 is SYGVNS. The CDR3 loop spans 14 amino acids. CDR3 nucleotide sequence: TGTGCCAGCAGCGAGGGAGGCTGGACCGGGGAGCTGTTTTTT. Translating gives CASSEGGWTGELFF.

In its sample, this clone was seen a few times. The chain is built from TRBV6-1 and TRBJ2-5, with D perhaps TRBD2 (7 bases). V lost 1 base and J 5 bases, leaving 11 bases between the germline ends. Germline V CDR1 and CDR2: MNHNS, SASEGT. The CDR3 is 14 residues long. This CDR3 reads CASSEGGGHETQYF. The CDR3 DNA reads as TGTGCCAGCAGTGAAGGGGGGGGGCACGAGACCCAGTACTTC.

The rearrangement uses TRBV5-8 and TRBJ1-6; tentative D call: TRBD1 (5 bases). Germline assignment: CDR1 SGHTS and CDR2 YDEGEE. V lost 4 bases, J lost 14 bases, and 16 bases lay in between. The CDR3 has 13 residues. The CDR3 DNA sequence: TGTGCCAGCAGCCCTATGGGACGGCGGTCCCTCCACTTT. Its translation: CASSPMGRRSLHF.

The V and J genes are TRBV7-8 and TRBJ2-1; 11 nucleotides align to TRBD2. V lost 5 bases, J lost 2 bases, and 8 bases stayed unmatched. The germline V gene encodes CDR1 SGHVS and CDR2 FQNEAQ. CDR3 length: 17 amino acids. CDR3 DNA: TGTGCCAGCAGCCCCCTTAGCGGGAGGGCGGCCTACAATGAGCAGTTCTTC. Protein product: CASSPLSGRAAYNEQFF.

This rearrangement joins TRBV5-8 to TRBJ1-2; TRBD1 matches at 7 bases. CDR3 length: 15 amino acids. Trimming at V came to 3 bases and at J to 0 bases, leaving 5 bases not matched to a gene. The germline V gene has CDR1 SGHTS and CDR2 YDEGEE. The CDR3 region is CASSSRGITNYGYTF. DNA for the CDR3: TGTGCCAGCAGCTCCAGGGGGATTACTAACTATGGCTACACCTTC. The variable domain in full, completed from reference TRBV5-8 and TRBJ1-2, reads EAGVTQSPTHLIKTRGQQATLRCSPISGHTSVYWYQQALGLGLQFLLWYDEGEERNRGNFPPRFSGRQFPNYSSELNVNALELEDSALYLCASSSRGITNYGYTFGSGTRLTVV.

The chain has TRBV6-6 and TRBJ2-7; tentatively, D is TRBD1 (6 bases). V dropped 4 bases and J dropped 1 base, with 14 bases sitting between them. CDR1 and CDR2 from the germline V gene are MNHNY and SVGAGI (reference sequence). This CDR3 comprises 15 residues. The CDR3 is CASSSTRDTSYEQYF. DNA of the CDR3: TGTGCCAGCAGTTCAACCCGGGACACATCCTACGAGCAGTACTTC.

The chain links TRBV7-2 to TRBJ1-1, with D possibly being TRBD1 (5 bases). Germline V gives CDR1 SGHTA, CDR2 FQGNSA. Between the trimmed V and J ends, which lost 2 bases and 4 bases, there was a span of 20 bases. The CDR3 loop spans 17 amino acids. This CDR3 is CASSLTGGGRKGTEAFF. Written as DNA, the CDR3 is TGTGCCAGCAGCTTAACTGGGGGAGGCAGGAAGGGCACTGAAGCTTTCTTT.

The J gene is TRBJ1-2, the V gene TRBV10-2; D possibly corresponds to TRBD1 (5 bases). The CDR3 runs to 14 residues. CDR1 and CDR2 (germline): WSHSY, SAAADI. Trimming took off 5 bases at V and 3 bases at J, with 13 bases between the two ends. For the CDR3, the DNA is TGCGCCAGCAGTCAATCCCCGACAGACTATGGCTACACCTTC. It codes for CASSQSPTDYGYTF.

This sequence joins TRBV6-5 and TRBJ2-7, with 8 bases aligning to TRBD1. This CDR3 region has 14 residues. Germline-derived CDR1 and CDR2 are MNHEY and SVGAGI. V trimming: 5 bases; J trimming: 4 bases; junction bases outside the gene matches: 7. CDR3 loop: CASSEGTGQYEQYV. CDR3 sequence (DNA): TGTGCCAGCAGTGAAGGGACAGGACAATACGAGCAGTACGTC.

This rearrangement joins TRBV6-5 to TRBJ2-5; D is perhaps TRBD1 (6 bases). CDR3 size: 15 residues. The V end was cut by 5 bases, the J end by 1 base, with 14 bases between. Germline V gene data show CDR1 as MNHEY and CDR2 as SVGAGI. CDR3 protein: CASSASQGPQETQYF. In DNA form, the CDR3 reads TGTGCCAGCAGTGCTTCCCAGGGGCCCCAAGAGACCCAGTACTTC.

The V and J genes are TRBV12-5 and TRBJ1-6, with D perhaps matching TRBD1 (5 bases). The CDR3 spans 14 residues. Germline-derived CDR1 and CDR2 are LGHNT and FRNRAP. Trimming left V 6 bases short and J 11 bases short, with 17 bases between. CDR3 DNA sequence: TGTGCTAGTGGCATGGGGGAGTCCAGGACACCCCTCCACTTT. Amino acids: CASGMGESRTPLHF.

V is TRBV19 and J is TRBJ1-2; D unclear. Germline V lookup: CDR1 LNHDA, CDR2 SQIVND (reference sequence). The CDR3 runs to 15 residues. The V gene lost 6 bases and the J gene lost 7 bases, with 21 bases spanning the gap. The CDR3 is CASRDPGRQQFGYTF. For the CDR3, the DNA is TGTGCCAGTAGAGACCCGGGGAGACAACAGTTTGGCTACACCTTC. Combining the CDR3 with reference TRBV19 and TRBJ1-2 gives the whole variable domain DGGITQSPKYLFRKEGQNVTLSCEQNLNHDAMYWYRQDPGQGLRLIYYSQIVNDFQKGDIAEGYSVSREKKESFPLTVTSAQKNPTAFYLCASRDPGRQQFGYTFGSGTRLTVV.

The chain employs TRBV4-3 and TRBJ2-3; a possible D gene is TRBD2 (5 bases). Germline V gene data show CDR1 as LGHNA and CDR2 as YSLEER. CDR3 length: 15 residues. Trimming took off 1 base at V and 0 bases at J, with 8 bases between the two ends. The CDR3 reads CASSQGAASTDTQYF. DNA of the CDR3: TGCGCCAGCAGCCAAGGAGCGGCTAGCACAGATACGCAGTATTTT.

V is TRBV28 and J is TRBJ2-2; D may be TRBD2 (6 bases). CDR1 is MDHEN and CDR2 is SYDVKM in the germline V gene. Trimming cost V 6 bases and J 9 bases, with 14 bases left between them. The CDR3 has 13 residues. For the CDR3, the DNA is TGTGCCAGCAGAACCAACCGGGAGTGGGAGCTGTTTTTT. The encoded protein is CASRTNREWELFF.